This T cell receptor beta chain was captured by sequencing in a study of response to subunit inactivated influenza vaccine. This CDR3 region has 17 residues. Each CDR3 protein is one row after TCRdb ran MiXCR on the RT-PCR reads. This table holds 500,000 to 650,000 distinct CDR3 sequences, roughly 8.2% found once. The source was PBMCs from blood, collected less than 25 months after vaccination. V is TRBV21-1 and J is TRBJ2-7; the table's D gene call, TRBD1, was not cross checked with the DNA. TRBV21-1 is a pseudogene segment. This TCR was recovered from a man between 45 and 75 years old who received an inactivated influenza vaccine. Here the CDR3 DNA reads TGTGCCAGCAGCAAAGTTCCCGCCGGGACAGCTACCTACGAGCAGTACTTC. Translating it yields CASSKVPAGTATYEQYF.